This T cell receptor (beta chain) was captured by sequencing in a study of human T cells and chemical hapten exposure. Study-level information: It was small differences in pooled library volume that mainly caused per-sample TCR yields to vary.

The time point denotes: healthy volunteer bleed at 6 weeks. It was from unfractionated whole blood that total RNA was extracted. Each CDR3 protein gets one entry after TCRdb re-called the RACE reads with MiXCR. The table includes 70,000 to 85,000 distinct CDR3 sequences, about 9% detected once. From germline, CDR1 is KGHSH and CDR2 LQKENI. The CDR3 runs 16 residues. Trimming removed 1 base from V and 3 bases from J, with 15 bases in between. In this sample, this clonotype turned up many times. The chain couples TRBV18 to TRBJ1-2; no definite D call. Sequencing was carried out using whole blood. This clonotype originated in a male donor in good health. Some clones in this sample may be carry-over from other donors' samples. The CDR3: CASSPLDGKGDYGYTF. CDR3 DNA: TGTGCCAGCTCACCACTCGACGGGAAGGGCGACTATGGCTACACCTTC.